The entry below describes one T cell receptor beta chain. Its specificity is unknown. This entry belongs to a study of CD8 T cell repertoires and HIV-1 epitope variants. Study as a whole: T cells were stimulated with Twenty-five Gag and Nef peptides separately. Tested: three Gag epitope families, Nef HW9 and YT9.

TCR beta CDR3 was sequenced at survey depth on immunoSEQ. Assay: immunoSEQ multiplex PCR; the TCRdb copy retains only in-frame clones and omits some. The data hold over 90,000 clones, with roughly four fifths observed a single time. CDR1 SGHRS and CDR2 YFSETQ come from the germline V gene. V was pared by 4 bases and J by 9 bases, with 16 bases between. This CDR3 comprises 13 residues. Study-level findings and limits: No clonotypes responded to the TAALDMSHF plasma variant; five or six recognized KF9, one HW9.

Sequencing used uncultured baseline CD8+ T cells from peripheral blood mononuclear cells (PBMCs). This chain uses TRBV5-1 with TRBJ2-5; a possible D gene is TRBD2 (5 bases). The TCR comes from a male donor with HIV. In nucleotides, the CDR3 is TGCGCCAGCAGCGGCCCGGACTTGCAGTCCCAGTACTTC. Residues: CASSGPDLQSQYF.